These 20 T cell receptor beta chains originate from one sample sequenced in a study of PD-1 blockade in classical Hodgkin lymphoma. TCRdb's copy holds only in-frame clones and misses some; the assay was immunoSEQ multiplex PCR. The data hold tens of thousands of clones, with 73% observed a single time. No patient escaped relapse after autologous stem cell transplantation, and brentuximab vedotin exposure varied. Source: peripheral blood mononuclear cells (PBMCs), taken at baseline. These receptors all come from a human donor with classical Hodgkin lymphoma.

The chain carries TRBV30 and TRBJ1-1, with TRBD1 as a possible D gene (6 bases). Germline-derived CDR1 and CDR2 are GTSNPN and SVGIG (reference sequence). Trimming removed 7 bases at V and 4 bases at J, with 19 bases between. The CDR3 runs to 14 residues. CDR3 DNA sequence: TGTGCCTTTAGCCAGGGGATTAGGCGCACTGAAGCTTTCTTT. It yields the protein CAFSQGIRRTEAFF. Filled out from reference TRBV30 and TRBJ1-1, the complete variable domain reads SQTIHQWPATLVQPVGSPLSLECTVEGTSNPNLYWYRQAAGRGLQLLFYSVGIGQISSEVPQNLSASRPQDRQFILSSKKLLLSDSGFYLCAFSQGIRRTEAFFGQGTRLTVV.

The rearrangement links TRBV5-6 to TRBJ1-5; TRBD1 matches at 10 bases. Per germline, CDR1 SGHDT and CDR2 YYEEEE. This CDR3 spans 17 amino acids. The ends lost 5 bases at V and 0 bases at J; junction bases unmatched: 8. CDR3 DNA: TGTGCCAGCAGTTCGACAGGGGGCCCATATAGCAATCAGCCCCAGCATTTT. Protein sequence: CASSSTGGPYSNQPQHF.

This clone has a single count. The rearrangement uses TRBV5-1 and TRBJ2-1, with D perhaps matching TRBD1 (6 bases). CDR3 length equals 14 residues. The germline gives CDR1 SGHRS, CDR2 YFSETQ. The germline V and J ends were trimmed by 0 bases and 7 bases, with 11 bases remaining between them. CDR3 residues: CASSLAKRGNEQFF. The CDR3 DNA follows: TGCGCCAGCAGCTTGGCCAAGAGGGGGAATGAGCAGTTCTTC.

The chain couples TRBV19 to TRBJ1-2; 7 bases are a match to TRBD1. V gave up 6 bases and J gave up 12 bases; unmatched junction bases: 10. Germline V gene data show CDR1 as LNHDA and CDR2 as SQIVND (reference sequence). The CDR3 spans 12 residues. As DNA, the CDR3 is TGTGCCAGTAGCCCCGGGACAGCCCGCAACACCTTC. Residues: CASSPGTARNTF. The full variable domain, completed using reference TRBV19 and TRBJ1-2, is DGGITQSPKYLFRKEGQNVTLSCEQNLNHDAMYWYRQDPGQGLRLIYYSQIVNDFQKGDIAEGYSVSREKKESFPLTVTSAQKNPTAFYLCASSPGTARNTFGSGTRLTVV.

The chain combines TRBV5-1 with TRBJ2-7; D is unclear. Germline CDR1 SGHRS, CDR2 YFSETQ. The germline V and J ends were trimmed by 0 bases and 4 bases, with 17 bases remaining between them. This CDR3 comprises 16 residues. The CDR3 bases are TGCGCCAGCAGCTTGGCTTGGGGAAAAAGTAGATACGAGCAGTACTTC. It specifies CASSLAWGKSRYEQYF.

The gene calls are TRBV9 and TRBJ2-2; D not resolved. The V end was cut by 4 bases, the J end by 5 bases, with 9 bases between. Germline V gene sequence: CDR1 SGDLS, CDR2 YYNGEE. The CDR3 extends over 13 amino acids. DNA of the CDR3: TGTGCCAGCAGCCCCATTCTGACCGGGGAGCTGTTTTTT. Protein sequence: CASSPILTGELFF.

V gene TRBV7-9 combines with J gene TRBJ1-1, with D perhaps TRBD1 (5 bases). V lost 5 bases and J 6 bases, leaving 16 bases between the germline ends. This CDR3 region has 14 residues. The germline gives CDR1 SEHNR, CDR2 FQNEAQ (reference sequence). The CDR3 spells CASSRDSEAAEAFF. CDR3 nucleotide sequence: TGTGCCAGCAGCCGCGACAGCGAGGCGGCTGAAGCTTTCTTT.

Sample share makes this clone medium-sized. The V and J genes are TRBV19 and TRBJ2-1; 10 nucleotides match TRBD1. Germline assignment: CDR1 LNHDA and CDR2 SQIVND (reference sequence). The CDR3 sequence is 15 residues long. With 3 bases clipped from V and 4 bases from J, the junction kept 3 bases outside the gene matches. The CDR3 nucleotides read TGTGCCAGTAGTATGGGGACAGGGGTATACAATGAGCAGTTCTTC. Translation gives CASSMGTGVYNEQFF.

CDR3 protein: CASSYRTGDEAFF. The CDR3 DNA reads TGTGCCAGCAGTTACAGGACAGGGGATGAAGCTTTCTTT. The chain employs TRBV5-5 and TRBJ1-1, with 9 positions matching TRBD1. Trimming took 5 bases from V and 7 from J; bases not matched to a gene: 6. The CDR3 runs 13 residues. Germline V gene lookup returns CDR1 SGHKS and CDR2 YYEKEE (reference sequence).

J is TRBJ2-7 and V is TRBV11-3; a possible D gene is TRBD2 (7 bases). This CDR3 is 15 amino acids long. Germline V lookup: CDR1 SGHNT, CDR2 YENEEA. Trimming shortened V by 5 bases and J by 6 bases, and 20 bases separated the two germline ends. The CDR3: CASSPNDGGRVEQYF. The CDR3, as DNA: TGTGCCAGCAGCCCAAACGACGGGGGGCGAGTCGAGCAGTACTTC.

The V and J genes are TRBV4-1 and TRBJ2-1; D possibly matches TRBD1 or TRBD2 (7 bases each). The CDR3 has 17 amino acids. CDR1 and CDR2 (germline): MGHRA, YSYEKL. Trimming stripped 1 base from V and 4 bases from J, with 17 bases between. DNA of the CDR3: TGCGCCAGCAGCCAAGGGGAGGGGGCTAGAGGTTACAATGAGCAGTTCTTC. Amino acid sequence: CASSQGEGARGYNEQFF.

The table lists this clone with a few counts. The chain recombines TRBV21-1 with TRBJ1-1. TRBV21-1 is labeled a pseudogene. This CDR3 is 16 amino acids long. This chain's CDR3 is CASSKEGGRRNTEAFF. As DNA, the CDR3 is TGTGCCAGCAGCAAAGAGGGAGGGCGTAGAAACACTGAAGCTTTCTTT.

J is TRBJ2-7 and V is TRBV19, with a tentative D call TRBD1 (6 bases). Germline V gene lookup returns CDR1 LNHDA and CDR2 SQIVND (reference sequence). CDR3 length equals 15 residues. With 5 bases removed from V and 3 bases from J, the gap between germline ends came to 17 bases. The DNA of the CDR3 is TGTGCCAGTAGTTCCTCCGGGACACTACTCTACGAGCAGTACTTC. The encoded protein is CASSSSGTLLYEQYF.

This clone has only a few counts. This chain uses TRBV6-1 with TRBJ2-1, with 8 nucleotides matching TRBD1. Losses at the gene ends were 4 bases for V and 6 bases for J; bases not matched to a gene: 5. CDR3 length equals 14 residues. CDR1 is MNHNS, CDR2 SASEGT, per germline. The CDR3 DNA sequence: TGTGCCAGCAGTGGGGGACAGGCTGTCAATGAGCAGTTCTTC. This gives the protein CASSGGQAVNEQFF.

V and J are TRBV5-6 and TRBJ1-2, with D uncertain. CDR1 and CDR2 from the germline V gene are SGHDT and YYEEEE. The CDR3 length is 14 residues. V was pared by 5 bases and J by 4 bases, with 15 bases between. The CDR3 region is CASSYGWGAYGYTF. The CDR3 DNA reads TGTGCCAGCAGTTATGGGTGGGGAGCCTATGGCTACACCTTC. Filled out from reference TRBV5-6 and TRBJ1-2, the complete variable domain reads DAGVTQSPTHLIKTRGQQVTLRCSPKSGHDTVSWYQQALGQGPQFIFQYYEEEERQRGNFPDRFSGHQFPNYSSELNVNALLLGDSALYLCASSYGWGAYGYTFGSGTRLTVV.

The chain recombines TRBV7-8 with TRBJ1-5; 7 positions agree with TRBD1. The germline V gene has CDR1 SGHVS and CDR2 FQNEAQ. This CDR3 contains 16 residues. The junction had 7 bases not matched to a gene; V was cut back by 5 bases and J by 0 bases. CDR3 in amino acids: CASSPPGQYSNQPQHF. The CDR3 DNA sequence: TGTGCCAGCAGCCCTCCGGGACAGTATAGCAATCAGCCCCAGCATTTT.

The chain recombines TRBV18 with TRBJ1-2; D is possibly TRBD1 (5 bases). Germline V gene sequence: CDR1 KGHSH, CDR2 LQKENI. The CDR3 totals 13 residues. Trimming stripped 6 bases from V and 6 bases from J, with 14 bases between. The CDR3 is CASSPGTDHGYTF. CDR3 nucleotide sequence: TGTGCCAGCTCTCCTGGGACGGACCATGGCTACACCTTC.

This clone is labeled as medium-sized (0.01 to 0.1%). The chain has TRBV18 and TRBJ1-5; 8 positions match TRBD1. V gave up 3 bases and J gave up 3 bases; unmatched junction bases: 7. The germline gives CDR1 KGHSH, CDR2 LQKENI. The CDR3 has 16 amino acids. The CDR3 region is CASSPGTGMDNQPQHF. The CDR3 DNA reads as TGTGCCAGCTCACCCGGGACAGGAATGGACAATCAGCCCCAGCATTTT.

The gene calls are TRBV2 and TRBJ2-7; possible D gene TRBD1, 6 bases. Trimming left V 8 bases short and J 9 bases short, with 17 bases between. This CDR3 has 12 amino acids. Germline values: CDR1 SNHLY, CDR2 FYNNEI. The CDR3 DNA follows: TGTGCCAGCTCCGAGGGGGAGTCGGGGCAGTACTTC. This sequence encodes CASSEGESGQYF.

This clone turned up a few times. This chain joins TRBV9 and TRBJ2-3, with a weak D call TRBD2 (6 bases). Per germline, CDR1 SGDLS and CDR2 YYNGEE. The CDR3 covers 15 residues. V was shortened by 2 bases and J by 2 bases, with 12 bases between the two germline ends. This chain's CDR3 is CASSVGRGSTDTQYF. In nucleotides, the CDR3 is TGTGCCAGCAGCGTGGGGCGGGGCTCCACAGATACGCAGTATTTT.